Here is one T cell receptor (beta chain) with its context. There is no known antigen for this receptor. No much larger clonotype is one base removed from it; base qualities were not supplied. V lost 0 bases and J lost 13 bases; the stretch between them is 13 bases long. The CDR3 covers 14 residues, taking in both the cysteine and the phenylalanine. Only the CDR3 part of the read is kept: 42 bases, read in frame from the first base. CDR1 and CDR2, looked up from the germline V gene, are MGHRA and YSYEKL. This sample is part of a study of CD8+ T cells in alopecia areata (dated by TCRdb to about 2018). At the level of the whole study: The treated patients took part in an open-label pilot trial in which moderate-to-severe alopecia areata was treated with oral tofacitinib at 5 to 10 mg twice daily. Tofacitinib was administered for 6 to 18 months, and 6 months of follow-up off drug were then conducted to assess delayed response and recurrence. In humans, TCRbeta sequencing was performed on scalp tissue and on sorted CD4+ and CD8+ peripheral blood T cells from healthy controls and from patients with patchy or totalis/universalis alopecia areata. RNA came from the PAXgene miRNA kit for fixed scalp, the miRNeasy kit for PBMCs, and the RNeasy kit for mouse skin. immunoSEQ multiplex PCR using 35 Vbeta forward primers and 13 Jbeta reverse primers was used to amplify TCRbeta CDR3 regions. The SALT score, which quantifies the percentage of affected scalp surface area, was used to measure disease severity in treated patients. Clonality in the scalp was compared among normal scalp (n=4), patchy alopecia areata scalp (n=8), and alopecia totalis/universalis scalp (n=8). To study T cell clonal expansion in alopecia areata, the researchers applied high-throughput TCRbeta sequencing to both the C3H/HeJ mouse model and human patients. Biopsies were taken from tofacitinib-treated patients at baseline and again at 4 and 24 weeks into treatment, and several of those patients also had a later scalp biopsy.

Here is what the overall study found, with its caveats: Many expanded lesional clones persisted in scalp and blood during tofacitinib treatment, which may partly explain relapse after stopping treatment. Tofacitinib significantly lowered scalp clonality and the number of expanded CD8+ clones among the top 100 scalp clones. Lesional scalp, especially in alopecia totalis/universalis, showed higher clonality and more expanded CD8+ clones than normal scalp, suggesting antigenic drive. Shared TCR sequences between patients were less evident than in mice, which may be partly attributable to HLA diversity in the patient population. Unlike mouse skin, which is dominated by gammadelta T cells, normal human skin has resident alphabeta T cells that are also sequenced, and this complicates analysis of the scalp TCR repertoire. Because the treated cohort was small and had only one nonresponder, larger studies are needed to examine links between baseline CD8+ expansion and response.

The intended sense of this specimen's time point label: 4 weeks on oral tofacitinib. This sample's treatment or condition label indicates: oral pan-JAK inhibitor, 5-10 mg twice daily. Peripheral blood and lesional scalp punch biopsies were obtained from patients with alopecia areata. PBMCs were separated by density centrifugation and stained for CD3, CD4 and CD8, after which CD4+ and CD8+ T cells were sorted on a FACSAria. The method was the immunoSEQ multiplex PCR assay. RNA was extracted from all samples and reverse transcribed into cDNA, which served as template for TCR sequencing. First-strand cDNA was synthesized with SuperScript III using a 2:1 mix of oligo-dT and random hexamers. Amplification bias was assessed with a synthetic immune receptor repertoire, and residual bias was removed computationally. Per the authors' processing: After raw reads were preprocessed to remove errors, the CDR3 was defined following IMGT conventions as running from the conserved cysteine to phenylalanine. Clonality was computed as 1 minus the Shannon entropy, with the entropy normalized by log2 of the number of productive unique TCRs. CD4 or CD8 identity of scalp clones was inferred by cross-referencing scalp TCRbeta sequences with sorted blood CD4 and CD8 repertoires. TCRdb carries this immuneACCESS record with in-frame sequences only. Its versions omit some clonotypes, under half of them owing to an unresolved V gene in the studies checked, with the rest unexplained. The DNA was the basis for D and trimming; V, J and clone size are from that table. For this sample the table gives about 160,000 clones, of which about 71% were detected only once. In total, the top ten clones hold about 0.94% of the sample.

The receptor comes from a human donor with alopecia areata. The chain joins TRBV4-1 to TRBJ1-6; D gene: possibly TRBD1, on 5 matching bases. The specimen comprised CD4+ T cells sorted from blood, sampled at week 4, from a patient treated with tofacitinib. The CDR3 reads as follows: CASSQETLRGPLHF. The bases read TGCGCCAGCAGCCAAGAAACGCTCCGGGGCCCCCTCCACTTT.